Each of the 27 T cell receptor beta chains below was sequenced from the same sample in a study of T cell responses to AZD1222 COVID-19 vaccine. TCRdb's table, derived via immunoSEQ multiplex PCR, lists solely in-frame clones and lacks some. The sample lists some 63,000 clones, roughly 89% occurring once. This material consisted of peripheral blood, taken 28 days after the second AZD1222 dose. The receptor set was obtained from an adult who received the AZD1222 COVID-19 vaccine.

This rearrangement joins TRBV25-1 to TRBJ1-5; D is perhaps TRBD1 (5 bases). The V gene lost 7 bases and the J gene lost 7 bases, with 14 bases spanning the gap. Per germline, CDR1 MGHDK and CDR2 SYGVNS. CDR3 size: 13 residues. The CDR3 region is CASTQGFWQPQHF. In nucleotides, the CDR3 is TGTGCCAGCACTCAGGGATTCTGGCAGCCCCAGCATTTT.

This chain uses TRBV28 with TRBJ1-4, with no clear D. The CDR3 runs 14 residues. V shed 3 bases and J shed 1 base, with 6 bases lying between them. The germline gives CDR1 MDHEN, CDR2 SYDVKM. In nucleotides, the CDR3 is TGTGCCAGCAGTTTGCCCGTAACTAATGAAAAACTGTTTTTT. Protein sequence: CASSLPVTNEKLFF.

This clone was seen a few times. This chain connects TRBV19 to TRBJ1-5; no clear D. The CDR3 length is 15 residues. Germline CDR1 LNHDA, CDR2 SQIVND (reference sequence). Trimming took off 10 bases at V and 2 bases at J, with 18 bases between the two ends. The CDR3 sequence is CATTGVGDRNQPQHF. In DNA, the CDR3 is TGTGCCACCACCGGGGTGGGTGATCGCAATCAGCCCCAGCATTTT.

The gene calls are TRBV3-1 (or the pseudogene TRBV3-2) and TRBJ1-3; D remains ambiguous. V was pared by 4 bases and J by 4 bases, with 8 bases between. The germline V gene has CDR1 LGHDT and CDR2 YNNKEL (reference sequence). This CDR3 comprises 13 residues. CDR3 sequence: CASSPGLGNTIYF. CDR3 in DNA: TGTGCCAGCAGCCCGGGGTTAGGAAACACCATATATTTT.

This clone was counted a single time. The chain links TRBV6-5 to TRBJ2-7; D tentatively reads TRBD1 or TRBD2 (6 bases each). CDR1 MNHEY and CDR2 SVGAGI come from the germline V gene. The CDR3 has 14 residues. V was shortened by 2 bases and J by 4 bases, with 12 bases between the two germline ends. CDR3 in DNA: TGTGCCAGCAGTTACACCCGGGGGCAATACGAGCAGTACTTC. Amino acid sequence: CASSYTRGQYEQYF.

The V and J genes are TRBV6-6 and TRBJ2-7; 11 bases line up with TRBD1. V was clipped by 6 bases and J by 9 bases; unmatched bases: 10. The CDR3 length is 14 residues. Germline V gene data show CDR1 as MNHNY and CDR2 as SVGAGI (reference sequence). DNA of the CDR3: TGTGCCAGCAGACCGAACGGACAGGGGGCGGTGCAGTACTTC. This gives the protein CASRPNGQGAVQYF.

The rearrangement uses TRBV6-2 or TRBV6-3 and TRBJ1-2, with TRBD1 as a possible D gene (5 bases). CDR3 length equals 14 residues. Germline V gene sequence: CDR1 MNHEY, CDR2 SVGEGT. Trimming took 6 bases from V and 7 from J, leaving 18 bases between them. CDR3 sequence: CASSRLDSNGGYTF. The CDR3 bases are TGTGCCAGCAGCCGCCTCGACAGCAACGGTGGCTACACCTTC.

This clone was counted once. The chain links TRBV10-3 to TRBJ1-1; 8 bases are shared with TRBD1. Trimming took 6 bases from V and 3 from J; bases not matched to a gene: 3. The CDR3 consists of 13 residues. Germline assignment: CDR1 ENHRY and CDR2 SYGVKD. CDR3 protein: CAIRQGVDTEAFF. CDR3 in DNA: TGTGCCATCAGACAGGGGGTGGACACTGAAGCTTTCTTT.

This sequence joins TRBV2 and TRBJ2-7; D is unresolved. CDR1 SNHLY and CDR2 FYNNEI come from the germline V gene. The CDR3 runs to 13 residues. Trimming stripped 7 bases from V and 6 bases from J, with 16 bases between. CDR3 sequence: CASTSDLAGEQYF. The CDR3 region has the DNA TGTGCCAGCACGTCGGATTTGGCCGGCGAGCAGTACTTC.

V and J are TRBV27 and TRBJ2-7; TRBD1 agrees at 8 bases. The CDR3 covers 14 residues. V shed 6 bases and J 6 bases; nucleotides not matched to a gene: 10. CDR1 is MNHEY and CDR2 is SMNVEV in the germline V gene (reference sequence). CDR3 residues: CASRSIRTGFEQYF. Written as DNA, the CDR3 is TGTGCCAGCAGAAGCATCCGGACAGGGTTCGAGCAGTACTTC.

The chain is built from TRBV9 and TRBJ1-3; D gene unclear. This CDR3 is built from 14 residues. Germline V gene lookup returns CDR1 SGDLS and CDR2 YYNGEE. Trimming removed 3 bases at V and 3 bases at J, with 10 bases between. This CDR3 reads CASSGSGFGNTIYF. The CDR3 DNA follows: TGTGCCAGCAGCGGTTCAGGATTTGGAAACACCATATATTTT.

The chain uses TRBV3-1 (or the pseudogene TRBV3-2) and TRBJ1-1, with D perhaps matching TRBD1 (6 bases). In germline, CDR1 is LGHDT, CDR2 YNNKEL (reference sequence). The CDR3 is 15 amino acids. V dropped 3 bases and J dropped 2 bases, with 13 bases sitting between them. The CDR3 DNA sequence: TGTGCCAGCAGCCATGGTGGGGGGGCTAACACTGAAGCTTTCTTT. Protein sequence: CASSHGGGANTEAFF.

This clone was counted a few times. The V and J genes are TRBV9 and TRBJ2-7, with 9 positions matching TRBD1. Trimming cost V 3 bases and J 9 bases; bases outside gene matches: 10. This CDR3 is 14 amino acids long. Per germline, CDR1 SGDLS and CDR2 YYNGEE. The CDR3 reads CASSERGQGSRQYF. CDR3 sequence (DNA): TGTGCCAGCAGCGAGAGGGGACAGGGTTCTAGGCAGTACTTC.

This clone was seen once. This chain links TRBV29-1 with TRBJ2-5, with D tentatively TRBD1 or TRBD2 (5 bases each). This CDR3 spans 13 amino acids. V dropped 4 bases and J dropped 4 bases, with 13 bases sitting between them. Germline CDR1 and CDR2: SQVTM and ANQGSEA. CDR3 DNA: TGCAGCGTTGGAACGGGGCAGGGAGAGACCCAGTACTTC. This sequence encodes CSVGTGQGETQYF.

J is TRBJ2-4 and V is TRBV19; D is unclear. V was cut by 0 bases and J by 7 bases, with 10 bases left in between. This CDR3 has 14 residues. CDR1 is LNHDA and CDR2 is SQIVND in the germline V gene (reference sequence). CDR3 amino acids: CASSIEGSGNIQYF. CDR3 nucleotides: TGTGCCAGTAGTATAGAAGGGTCTGGGAACATTCAGTACTTC. Supplemented by reference TRBV19 and TRBJ2-4, the full variable domain reads DGGITQSPKYLFRKEGQNVTLSCEQNLNHDAMYWYRQDPGQGLRLIYYSQIVNDFQKGDIAEGYSVSREKKESFPLTVTSAQKNPTAFYLCASSIEGSGNIQYFGAGTRLSVL.

The chain combines TRBV27 with TRBJ1-2, with 9 bases lining up with TRBD1. Germline V gives CDR1 MNHEY, CDR2 SMNVEV (reference sequence). V shed 6 bases and J 4 bases; nucleotides not matched to a gene: 6. The CDR3 runs 14 residues. The CDR3 is CASRTQGAGYGYTF. CDR3 DNA: TGTGCCAGCAGGACACAGGGGGCGGGCTATGGCTACACCTTC.

The chain recombines TRBV29-1 with TRBJ2-7, with TRBD1 matching 8 bases. This CDR3 contains 13 residues. The V segment lost 7 bases and the J segment 1 base; nucleotides outside the gene matches: 6. Germline V lookup: CDR1 SQVTM, CDR2 ANQGSEA. CDR3 nucleotides: TGCAGCGCCCGCCGACAGGGGTCCTACGAGCAGTACTTC. Residues: CSARRQGSYEQYF.

This chain links TRBV7-2 with TRBJ1-1, with D possibly being TRBD1 (6 bases). Germline V lookup: CDR1 SGHTA, CDR2 FQGNSA. The CDR3 has 17 residues. V lost 1 base to trimming and J lost 0 bases, with 15 bases between them. The CDR3 protein is CASSLVLVGGMNTEAFF. For the CDR3, the DNA is TGTGCCAGCAGCTTAGTATTAGTAGGGGGGATGAACACTGAAGCTTTCTTT.

V is TRBV3-1 (or the pseudogene TRBV3-2) and J is TRBJ2-2; perhaps TRBD1 as D (6 bases). V was cut by 3 bases and J by 4 bases, with 12 bases left in between. This CDR3 is 15 amino acids long. The germline V gene has CDR1 LGHDT and CDR2 YNNKEL (reference sequence). The CDR3 sequence: CASSQDGQLTGELFF. In DNA form, the CDR3 reads TGTGCCAGCAGCCAGGACGGACAGCTCACCGGGGAGCTGTTTTTT.

This rearrangement joins TRBV7-3 to TRBJ1-1; D is undetermined. V was cut by 6 bases and J by 0 bases, with 17 bases left in between. The CDR3 runs to 16 residues. Germline CDR1 is SGHTA and CDR2 is FQGTGA. The CDR3, as DNA: TGTGCCAGCAGTCTTAGGACGAGGGATGTGAACACTGAAGCTTTCTTT. This gives the protein CASSLRTRDVNTEAFF.

The V gene is TRBV6-5, the J gene TRBJ2-1; TRBD2 matches 8 bases. CDR3 length: 14 residues. V was pared by 6 bases and J by 10 bases, with 11 bases of the junction left unmatched. CDR1 is MNHEY, CDR2 SVGAGI, per germline. The CDR3: CASSRASGLGEQFF. CDR3 coding DNA: TGTGCCAGCAGCCGAGCTAGCGGGTTGGGGGAGCAGTTCTTC.

This chain connects TRBV30 to TRBJ1-6, with D unclear. V was trimmed by 4 bases and J by 2 bases, leaving 15 bases between them. Per germline, CDR1 GTSNPN and CDR2 SVGIG (reference sequence). CDR3 length: 16 residues. The CDR3 sequence is CAWTTSAGTYNSPLHF. The CDR3 nucleotides read TGTGCCTGGACCACTTCCGCGGGGACCTATAATTCACCCCTCCACTTT.

The chain's CDR3 is CASSVAPGQGRDYGYTF. The DNA of the CDR3 is TGTGCCAGCAGCGTAGCCCCGGGACAGGGGAGGGACTATGGCTACACCTTC. The V and J genes are TRBV9 and TRBJ1-2; 10 bases line up with TRBD1. V shed 0 bases and J 3 bases; nucleotides not matched to a gene: 8. This CDR3 contains 17 residues. Per germline, CDR1 SGDLS and CDR2 YYNGEE.

The V gene is TRBV30, the J gene TRBJ1-2; D remains unclear. Trimming removed 4 bases from V and 2 bases from J, with 17 bases in between. The CDR3 has 15 amino acids. CDR1 and CDR2 (germline): GTSNPN, SVGIG (reference sequence). The CDR3 is CAWMKVRTLNYGYTF. CDR3 sequence (DNA): TGTGCCTGGATGAAGGTTAGGACGTTAAACTATGGCTACACCTTC.

The genes are TRBV30 and TRBJ1-5; no clear D gene. The CDR3 consists of 14 residues. Germline V gene sequence: CDR1 GTSNPN, CDR2 SVGIG (reference sequence). V shed 2 bases and J shed 2 bases, with 10 bases lying between them. CDR3 DNA sequence: TGTGCCTGGAGTCCCGGGGAGGGCAATCAGCCCCAGCATTTT. It encodes CAWSPGEGNQPQHF. Drawing the rest from reference TRBV30 and TRBJ1-5, the complete variable domain is SQTIHQWPATLVQPVGSPLSLECTVEGTSNPNLYWYRQAAGRGLQLLFYSVGIGQISSEVPQNLSASRPQDRQFILSSKKLLLSDSGFYLCAWSPGEGNQPQHFGDGTRLSIL.

CDR3 amino acids: CASSMTSGAIQETQYF. CDR3 DNA: TGTGCCAGCAGCATGACTAGCGGGGCAATCCAAGAGACCCAGTACTTC. V is TRBV9 and J is TRBJ2-5; 11 bases are shared with TRBD2. The CDR3 has 16 residues. V was clipped by 4 bases and J by 1 base; unmatched bases: 6. Germline CDR1 reads SGDLS; CDR2 reads YYNGEE. The full variable domain, in which reference TRBV9 and TRBJ2-5 provide the parts outside the CDR3, is DSGVTQTPKHLITATGQRVTLRCSPRSGDLSVYWYQQSLDQGLQFLIQYYNGEERAKGNILERFSAQQFPDLHSELNLSSLELGDSALYFCASSMTSGAIQETQYFGPGTRLLVL.

This chain uses TRBV7-9 with TRBJ2-2; 8 bases map to TRBD2. The CDR3 has 19 amino acids. V trimming: 5 bases; J trimming: 3 bases; junction bases outside the gene matches: 17. Germline CDR1 is SEHNR and CDR2 is FQNEAQ (reference sequence). CDR3 nucleotide sequence: TGTGCCAGCAGCCAGAGCCGTGGGATTAGCGGGACGGACACCGGGGAGCTGTTTTTT. It yields the protein CASSQSRGISGTDTGELFF.